The 14 T cell receptor beta chains in this list originate from one sample, sequenced in a study of T cells in women clearing cervical HPV infection. TCRdb's table, derived via immunoSEQ multiplex PCR, lists solely in-frame clones and lacks some. Its clone listing holds tens of thousands of clones. Sequenced sample: blood buffy coat. The source is a woman between 18 and 70 years old with a cervical HPV16 infection that either progressed to CIN3+ or cleared (not recorded which).

About this clone: Sequencing ends 3 residues short of the CDR3 end; the germline J gene provides the rest. The J gene is TRBJ2-1, the V gene TRBV7-2; 9 nucleotides align to TRBD1. CDR1 is SGHTA and CDR2 is FQGNSA in the germline V gene. J was trimmed by 8 bases and V by 5 bases; bases with no gene match: 10. The CDR3 is 15 amino acids. CDR3 in amino acids: CASSPDPGQGYEQFF. CDR3 bases read: TGTGCCAGCAGCCCGGACCCGGGACAGGGCTATGAG. Together with reference TRBV7-2 and TRBJ2-1, the CDR3 gives the full variable domain: GAGVSQSPSNKVTEKGKDVELRCDPISGHTALYWYRQSLGQGLEFLIYFQGNSAPDKSGLPSDRFSAERTGGSVSTLTIQRTQQEDSAVYLCASSPDPGQGYEQFFGPGTRLTVL.

Comment on this clone: The read is 3 residues too short to cover the CDR3 end, so that end is filled in from the germline J gene. V is TRBV6-2 or TRBV6-3 and J is TRBJ2-5; D may be TRBD1 (6 bases). Germline CDR1 is MNHEY and CDR2 is SVGEGT. Deletions cut 6 bases from V and 4 bases from J, with 9 bases between. This CDR3 has 12 residues. CDR3: CASSTQGETQYF. The covered CDR3 bases are TGTGCCAGCAGCACACAGGGAGAGACC.

Concerning this clone: The CDR3 end lies 3 residues beyond the end of the read and is filled in from the germline J gene. The chain combines TRBV2 with TRBJ1-2; the match to TRBD1 covers 7 bases. Germline V gene data show CDR1 as SNHLY and CDR2 as FYNNEI. The V gene end was trimmed by 6 bases and the J gene end by 4 bases; junction bases not matched to a gene: 2. The CDR3 has 12 residues. CDR3 region: CASSGTAYGYTF. The part of the CDR3 DNA that was read is TGTGCCAGCAGCGGGACAGCCTATGGC.

A note on this clone: The missing CDR3 end, 3 residues past where the read stops, is filled in from the germline J gene. The chain joins TRBV7-9 to TRBJ2-1, with TRBD1 matching over 9 bases. Germline CDR1 reads SEHNR; CDR2 reads FQNEAQ (reference sequence). With 10 bases clipped from V and 9 bases from J, the junction kept 16 bases outside the gene matches. CDR3 length: 15 amino acids. CDR3 sequence reads: CAIDPGQGKQGEQFF. The CDR3 bases that were read are TGTGCCATTGATCCGGGACAGGGAAAGCAGGGTGAG.

In regard to this clone: The read comes to an end 3 residues before the CDR3 does, leaving the germline J gene to fill in the end. V usage is TRBV7-9 and J usage is TRBJ2-2, with D possibly being TRBD2 (5 bases). V gave up 5 bases and J gave up 4 bases, with 11 bases separating them. Germline V CDR1 and CDR2: SEHNR, FQNEAQ (reference sequence). The CDR3 extends over 14 amino acids. CDR3 bases read: TGTGCCAGCAGCCTAGGACTCTTCACCGGGGAG. It specifies CASSLGLFTGE. In full, the CDR3 reads CASSLGLFTGELFF.

CDR3 in amino acids: CASSFGLNYEQYF. The part of the CDR3 DNA that was read is TGTGCCAGCAGCTTCGGACTAAACTACGAG. The genes are TRBV7-3 and TRBJ2-7, with D perhaps TRBD2 (6 bases). The read ends 3 residues before the CDR3 terminus; that terminus is restored from the germline J gene. This CDR3 has 13 amino acids. With 3 bases removed from V and 3 bases from J, the gap between germline ends came to 9 bases. The germline CDR1 and CDR2 sequences are SGHTA and FQGTGA.

Partial CDR3 DNA: TGTGCCAGCAGCTTAAGTAGCAATCAGCCG. This gives the protein CASSLSSNQP. The entire CDR3 protein reads CASSLSSNQPQYF. The genes are TRBV7-6 and TRBJ2-3, with D hard to call. The CDR3 end is not reached by the read, which stops 3 residues before it; the germline J gene fills it in. Germline V CDR1 and CDR2: SGHVS, FNYEAQ. There are 13 residues in the CDR3. Supplemented by reference TRBV7-6 and TRBJ2-3, the full variable domain reads GAGVSQSPRYKVTKRGQDVALRCDPISGHVSLYWYRQALGQGPEFLTYFNYEAQQDKSGLPNDRFSAERPEGSISTLTIQRTEQRDSAMYRCASSLSSNQPQYFGPGTRLTVL.

On this clone: The read terminates 3 residues ahead of where the CDR3 ends, so the germline J gene completes it. V usage is TRBV7-2 and J usage is TRBJ2-5, with a possible D match to TRBD2 (5 bases). There are 13 residues in the CDR3. Between the trimmed V and J ends, which lost 4 bases and 2 bases, there was a span of 8 bases. The germline V gene encodes CDR1 SGHTA and CDR2 FQGNSA. The CDR3 spells CASSSRGQETQYF. CDR3 DNA (partial): TGTGCCAGCAGCTCACGAGGGCAAGAGACC.

Note on this clone: Its ends do not fully match the called genes, so a read error is possible. The missing CDR3 end, 3 residues past where the read stops, is filled in from the germline J gene. This chain connects TRBV20-1 to TRBJ2-1; 12 nucleotides agree with TRBD2. Per germline, CDR1 DFQATT and CDR2 SNEGSKA (reference sequence). CDR3 length equals 12 residues. Partial CDR3 DNA: TGCAGTCCTAGCGGGGGGGGGTATGAG. This encodes CSPSGGGYE. The complete CDR3 protein is CSPSGGGYEQFF.

CDR3 DNA, as far as it was read: TGTGCCAGCAGTTACTTGGGGGGGCCGAACACCGGGGAG. Amino acids: CASSYLGGPNTGE. The whole CDR3 protein is CASSYLGGPNTGELFF. The J gene is TRBJ2-2, the V gene TRBV6-2 or TRBV6-3, with a possible D match to TRBD2 (7 bases). Coverage ceases 3 residues before the CDR3 finishes, and the germline J gene fills in the end. Germline assignment: CDR1 MNHEY and CDR2 SVGEGT. This CDR3 is built from 16 residues. Deletions cut 1 base from V and 0 bases from J, with 9 bases between.

Incomplete CDR3 DNA: TGCGCCAGCAGGCAGCTCCCAGGGAGCTCCTACAATGAG. Its protein product is CASRQLPGSSYNE. The entire CDR3 sequence reads CASRQLPGSSYNEQFF. This chain connects TRBV23-1 to TRBJ2-1; D could derive from TRBD1 or TRBD2 (5 bases each). The sequence runs out 3 residues before the end of the CDR3; the remainder is reconstructed from the germline J gene. TRBV23-1 qualifies as an ORF whose function is uncertain. Trimming removed 6 bases at V and 0 bases at J, with 15 bases between. This CDR3 region has 16 residues.

Comment on this clone: The DNA ends 3 residues before the CDR3 does, and the rest of the CDR3 is filled in from the germline J gene. The chain is built from TRBV5-1 and TRBJ2-5; the D gene is possibly TRBD2 (7 bases). The V and J ends lost 0 bases and 5 bases respectively, with 17 bases between them. This CDR3 has 16 residues. Per the germline V gene, CDR1 is SGHRS and CDR2 is YFSETQ. The sequenced CDR3 bases are TGCGCCAGCAGCTTGGGGCCAGGGGCGCGGGGGGAGACC. Translating it yields CASSLGPGARGET. From start to end, the CDR3 is CASSLGPGARGETQYF.

Remarks on this clone: Read data end 3 residues before the CDR3 end; the end is taken from the germline J gene. The genes are TRBV20-1 and TRBJ2-1; D is possibly TRBD2 (5 bases). The CDR3 is 14 residues long. Trimming stripped 3 bases from V and 0 bases from J, with 9 bases between. Per germline, CDR1 DFQATT and CDR2 SNEGSKA (reference sequence). Incomplete CDR3 DNA: TGCAGTGCTAGGGACTTCAGCTCCTACAATGAG. It yields the protein CSARDFSSYNE. The entire CDR3 protein is CSARDFSSYNEQFF.

Measured by frequency, this clone is medium-sized. Here the CDR3 reads CASSYYGEGELFF. The sequenced part of the CDR3 DNA is TGTGCCAGCAGTTACTACGGGGAGGGGGAG. V is TRBV6-2 or TRBV6-3 and J is TRBJ2-2; TRBD2 is a possible D gene (5 bases). The read ends 3 residues shy of where the CDR3 ends; the end is completed using the germline J gene. In germline, CDR1 is MNHEY, CDR2 SVGEGT. The length of the CDR3 is 13 residues. Trimming shortened V by 1 base and J by 8 bases, and 8 bases separated the two germline ends.